A selection of T cell receptor beta chains follows, all from one sample in a study of blood T cell repertoires in COVID-19. TCRdb's table, derived via immunoSEQ multiplex PCR, lists solely in-frame clones and lacks some. The sample comprises some 74,000 clones, roughly 83% of which are singletons, and 18% rests with the top ten. Input material: peripheral blood. The receptors shown here come from a woman of 80 years or more with acute or convalescent COVID-19. Both conserved end residues are part of each CDR3. D genes are given only for firm matches. Clone size is stated in some rows and not others, as once, few, many or a class when expanded.

D: TRBD1
V: TRBV10-1
J: TRBJ1-1
size: NA
DNA: TGCGCCAGCGGGGACAGGGTGGACACTGAAGCTTTCTTT
CDR3: CASGDRVDTEAFF

D: NA
V: TRBV29-1
J: TRBJ1-1
size: once
DNA: TGCAGCGTCAAACAGGGGAACACTGAAGCTTTCTTT
CDR3: CSVKQGNTEAFF

D: NA
V: TRBV5-1
J: TRBJ1-1
size: NA
DNA: TGCGCCAGCAGCTTGTGGGGGGACACTGAAGCTTTCTTT
CDR3: CASSLWGDTEAFF

D: TRBD1
V: TRBV20-1
J: TRBJ1-2
size: NA
DNA: TGCAGTGCTAGGGACAGGGGGGGCTACACCTTC
CDR3: CSARDRGGYTF

D: TRBD2
V: TRBV6-1
J: TRBJ2-3
size: medium-sized
DNA: TGTGCCAGCAGTGAAGCTAGCGGGAGGGCGGGCACAGATACGCAGTATTTT
CDR3: CASSEASGRAGTDTQYF

D: NA
V: TRBV7-9
J: TRBJ1-2
size: NA
DNA: TGTGCCAGCAGCCCCGAGGGAGGTGGTGTGAGTGGCTACACCTTC
CDR3: CASSPEGGGVSGYTF

D: NA
V: TRBV5-1
J: TRBJ2-3
size: NA
DNA: TGCGCCAGCAGCTCCGCCGGGACTAGCACAGATACGCAGTATTTT
CDR3: CASSSAGTSTDTQYF

D: TRBD1
V: TRBV9
J: TRBJ1-4
size: NA
DNA: TGTGCCAGCAGCAAGCAGGGGGACCGCAATGAAAAACTGTTTTTT
CDR3: CASSKQGDRNEKLFF

D: NA
V: TRBV11-3
J: TRBJ1-1
size: NA
DNA: TGTGCCAGCAGCTTAATACAGAACACTGAAGCTTTCTTT
CDR3: CASSLIQNTEAFF

D: NA
V: TRBV7-9
J: TRBJ1-2
size: NA
DNA: TGTGCCAGCAGCTTGGAGGGCGCGAACTATGGCTACACCTTC
CDR3: CASSLEGANYGYTF

D: NA
V: TRBV11-3
J: TRBJ2-1
size: NA
DNA: TGTGCCAGCAGCCCAACGGAGGCGCCTACGAATGAGCAGTTCTTC
CDR3: CASSPTEAPTNEQFF

D: NA
V: TRBV10-1
J: TRBJ2-7
size: NA
DNA: TGCGCCAGCAGTGAGTCCGGGTCGGGAAGGGCCTACGAGCAGTACTTC
CDR3: CASSESGSGRAYEQYF

D: NA
V: TRBV29-1
J: TRBJ1-1
size: NA
DNA: TGCAGCGTTGAAGAACAACAGGCCACTGAAGCTTTCTTT
CDR3: CSVEEQQATEAFF

D: NA
V: TRBV21-1
J: TRBJ2-5
size: NA
DNA: TGTGCCAGCTTTACAGGACCCCAAGAGACCCAGTACTTC
CDR3: CASFTGPQETQYF

D: TRBD2
V: TRBV2
J: TRBJ2-1
size: NA
DNA: TGTGTCAGCAGGGGGACTAGCGGGGGTTTAAATGAGCAGTTCTTC
CDR3: CVSRGTSGGLNEQFF

D: TRBD1
V: TRBV5-6
J: TRBJ2-1
size: few
DNA: TGTGCCAGCAGTCCGTTCGACAGGGGGTCCTACAATGAGCAGTTCTTC
CDR3: CASSPFDRGSYNEQFF

D: NA
V: TRBV7-7
J: TRBJ2-2
size: few
DNA: TGTGCTAGCAGCCCCCAAAACACCGGGGAGCTGTTTTTT
CDR3: CASSPQNTGELFF

D: NA
V: TRBV5-1
J: TRBJ2-7
size: NA
DNA: TGCGCCAGCAGCTTCGAGGTGACTTACGAGCAGTACTTC
CDR3: CASSFEVTYEQYF

D: NA
V: TRBV3-1/TRBV3-2
J: TRBJ1-1
size: NA
DNA: TGTGCCAGCAGCCAAGCCCGACAGCTTTCAGTAGACACTGAAGCTTTCTTT
CDR3: CASSQARQLSVDTEAFF

D: TRBD1
V: TRBV7-8
J: TRBJ2-3
size: NA
DNA: TGTGCCAGCAGCACCTACCGACAGGGGGGCACAGATACGCAGTATTTT
CDR3: CASSTYRQGGTDTQYF

D: NA
V: TRBV5-1
J: TRBJ1-2
size: NA
DNA: TGCGCCAGCAGCTTACAGTCGGTCGACTATGGCTACACCTTC
CDR3: CASSLQSVDYGYTF